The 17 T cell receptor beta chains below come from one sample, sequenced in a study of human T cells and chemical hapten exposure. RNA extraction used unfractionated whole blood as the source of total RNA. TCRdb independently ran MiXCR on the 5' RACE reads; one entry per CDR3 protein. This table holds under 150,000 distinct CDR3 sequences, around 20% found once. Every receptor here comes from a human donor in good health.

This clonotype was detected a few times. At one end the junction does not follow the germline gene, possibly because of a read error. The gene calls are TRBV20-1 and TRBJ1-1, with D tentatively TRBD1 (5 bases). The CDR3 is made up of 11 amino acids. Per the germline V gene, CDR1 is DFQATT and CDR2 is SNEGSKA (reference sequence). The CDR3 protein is CSARGVTEAFF. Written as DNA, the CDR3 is TGCAGTGCGAGAGGGGTCACTGAAGCTTTCTTT.

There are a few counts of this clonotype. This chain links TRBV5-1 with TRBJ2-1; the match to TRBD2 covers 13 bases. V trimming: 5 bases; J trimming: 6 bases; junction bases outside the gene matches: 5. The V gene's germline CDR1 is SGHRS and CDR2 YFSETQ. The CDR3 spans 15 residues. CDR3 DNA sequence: TGCGCCAGCAGTTTACTAGCGGGAGGGGGCAATGAGCAGTTCTTC. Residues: CASSLLAGGGNEQFF.

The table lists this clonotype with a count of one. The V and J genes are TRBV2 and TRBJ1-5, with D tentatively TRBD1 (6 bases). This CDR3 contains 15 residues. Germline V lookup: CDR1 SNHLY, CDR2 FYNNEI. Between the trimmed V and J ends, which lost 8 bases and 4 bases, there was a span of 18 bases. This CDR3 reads CASYSGQGSNQPQHF. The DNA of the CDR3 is TGTGCCAGCTACTCAGGGCAGGGGAGTAATCAGCCCCAGCATTTT.

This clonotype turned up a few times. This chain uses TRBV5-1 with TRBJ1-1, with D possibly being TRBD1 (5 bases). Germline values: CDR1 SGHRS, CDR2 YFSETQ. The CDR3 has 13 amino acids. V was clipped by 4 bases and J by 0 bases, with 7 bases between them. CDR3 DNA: TGCGCCAGCAGCCCGGACATGAACACTGAAGCTTTCTTT. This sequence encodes CASSPDMNTEAFF. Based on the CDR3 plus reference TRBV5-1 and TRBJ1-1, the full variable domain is KAGVTQTPRYLIKTRGQQVTLSCSPISGHRSVSWYQQTPGQGLQFLFEYFSETQRNKGNFPGRFSGRQFSNSRSEMNVSTLELGDSALYLCASSPDMNTEAFFGQGTRLTVV.

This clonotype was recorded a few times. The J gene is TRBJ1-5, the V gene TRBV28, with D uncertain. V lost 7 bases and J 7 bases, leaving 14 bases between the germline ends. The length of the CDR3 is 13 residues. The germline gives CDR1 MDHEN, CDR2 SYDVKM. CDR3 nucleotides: TGTGCCAGCATTTCCGCACTCCAACAGCCCCAGCATTTT. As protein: CASISALQQPQHF.

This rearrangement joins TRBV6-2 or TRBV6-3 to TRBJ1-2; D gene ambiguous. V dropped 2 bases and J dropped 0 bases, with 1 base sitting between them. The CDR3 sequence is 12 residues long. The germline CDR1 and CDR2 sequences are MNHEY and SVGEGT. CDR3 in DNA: TGTGCCAGCAGTTACCCTAACTATGGCTACACCTTC. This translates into CASSYPNYGYTF.

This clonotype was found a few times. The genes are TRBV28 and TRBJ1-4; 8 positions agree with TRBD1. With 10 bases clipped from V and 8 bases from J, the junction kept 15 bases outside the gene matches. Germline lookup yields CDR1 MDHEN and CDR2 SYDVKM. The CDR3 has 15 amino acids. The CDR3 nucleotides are TGTGCCATCGCGGCGACGGGACAGGTGGGGGAAAAACTGTTTTTT. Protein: CAIAATGQVGEKLFF. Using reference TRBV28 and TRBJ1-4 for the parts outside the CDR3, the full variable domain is DVKVTQSSRYLVKRTGEKVFLECVQDMDHENMFWYRQDPGLGLRLIYFSYDVKMKEKGDIPEGYSVSREKKERFSLILESASTNQTSMYLCAIAATGQVGEKLFFGSGTQLSVL.

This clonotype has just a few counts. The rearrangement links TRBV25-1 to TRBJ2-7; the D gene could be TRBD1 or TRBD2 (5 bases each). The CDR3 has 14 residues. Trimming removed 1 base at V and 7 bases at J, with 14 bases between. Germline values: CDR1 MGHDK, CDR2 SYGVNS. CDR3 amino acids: CASSELGPAREQYF. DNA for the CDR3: TGTGCCAGCAGTGAATTGGGACCTGCTCGGGAGCAGTACTTC.

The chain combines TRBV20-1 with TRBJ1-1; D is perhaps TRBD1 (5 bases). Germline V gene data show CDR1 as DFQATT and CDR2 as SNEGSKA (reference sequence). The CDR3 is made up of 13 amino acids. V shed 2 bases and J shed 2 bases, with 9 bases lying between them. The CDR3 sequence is CSARRQSNTEAFF. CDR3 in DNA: TGCAGTGCTAGAAGACAGTCTAACACTGAAGCTTTCTTT.

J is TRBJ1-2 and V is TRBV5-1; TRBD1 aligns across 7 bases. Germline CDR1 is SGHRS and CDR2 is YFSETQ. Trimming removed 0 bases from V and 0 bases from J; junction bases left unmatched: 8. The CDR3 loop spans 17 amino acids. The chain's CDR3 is CASSLGRYRGPNYGYTF. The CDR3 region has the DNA TGCGCCAGCAGCTTGGGACGTTACAGGGGACCTAACTATGGCTACACCTTC.

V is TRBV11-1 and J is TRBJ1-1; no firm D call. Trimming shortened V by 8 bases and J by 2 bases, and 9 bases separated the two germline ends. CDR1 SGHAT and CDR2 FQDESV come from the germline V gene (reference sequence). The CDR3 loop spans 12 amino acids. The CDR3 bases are TGTGCCAGCGGCAACCAAAACACTGAAGCTTTCTTT. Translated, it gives CASGNQNTEAFF. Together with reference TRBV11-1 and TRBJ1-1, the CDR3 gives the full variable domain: EAEVAQSPRYKITEKSQAVAFWCDPISGHATLYWYRQILGQGPELLVQFQDESVVDDSQLPKDRFSAERLKGVDSTLKIQPAELGDSAMYLCASGNQNTEAFFGQGTRLTVV.

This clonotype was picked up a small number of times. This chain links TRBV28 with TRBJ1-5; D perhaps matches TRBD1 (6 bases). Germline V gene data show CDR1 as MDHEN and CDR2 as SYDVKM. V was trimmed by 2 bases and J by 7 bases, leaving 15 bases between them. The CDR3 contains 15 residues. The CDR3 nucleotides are TGTGCCAGCAGTTTAATTAACAGGGTGGAACAGCCCCAGCATTTT. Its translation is CASSLINRVEQPQHF.

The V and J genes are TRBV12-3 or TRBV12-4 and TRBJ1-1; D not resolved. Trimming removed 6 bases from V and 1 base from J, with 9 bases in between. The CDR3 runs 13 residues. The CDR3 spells CASSHRQNTEAFF. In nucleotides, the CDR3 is TGTGCCAGCAGCCACAGACAGAACACTGAAGCTTTCTTT.

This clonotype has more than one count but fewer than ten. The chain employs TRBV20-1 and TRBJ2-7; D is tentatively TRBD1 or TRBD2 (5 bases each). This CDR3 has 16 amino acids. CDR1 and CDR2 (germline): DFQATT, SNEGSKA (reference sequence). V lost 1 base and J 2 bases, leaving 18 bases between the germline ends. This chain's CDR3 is CSARVGPGTVTYEQYF. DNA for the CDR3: TGCAGTGCTAGAGTAGGCCCCGGGACGGTCACCTACGAGCAGTACTTC.

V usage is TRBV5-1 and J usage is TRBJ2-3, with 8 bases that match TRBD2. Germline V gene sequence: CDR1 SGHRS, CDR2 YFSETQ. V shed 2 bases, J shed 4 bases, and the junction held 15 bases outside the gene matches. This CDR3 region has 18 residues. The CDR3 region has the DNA TGCGCCAGCAGCTTCGAGACAATAGCGGGATACAGGGCAGATACGCAGTATTTT. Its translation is CASSFETIAGYRADTQYF.

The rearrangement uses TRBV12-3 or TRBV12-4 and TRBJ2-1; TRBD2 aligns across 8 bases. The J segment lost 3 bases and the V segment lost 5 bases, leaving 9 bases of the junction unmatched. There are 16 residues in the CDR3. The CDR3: CASSPPGGRIYNEQFF. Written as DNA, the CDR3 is TGTGCCAGCAGTCCCCCCGGCGGGAGGATCTACAATGAGCAGTTCTTC.

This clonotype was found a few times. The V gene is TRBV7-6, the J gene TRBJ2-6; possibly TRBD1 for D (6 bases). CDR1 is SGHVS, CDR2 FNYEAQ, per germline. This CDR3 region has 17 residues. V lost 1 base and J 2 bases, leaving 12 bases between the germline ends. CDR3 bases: TGTGCCAGCAGCTTAGGATGGGCAGGGGCTGGGGCCAACGTCCTGACTTTC. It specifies CASSLGWAGAGANVLTF.